Below are 10 T cell receptor beta chains sequenced from a single sample in a study of T cell changes during pregnancy in multiple sclerosis. Measured with immunoSEQ multiplex PCR; TCRdb has only the in-frame clones, and not every one. The sample consists of tens of thousands of clones, about 89% of them appearing once. The starting material was peripheral blood, obtained in the second trimester of pregnancy. All receptors derive from a female donor with multiple sclerosis, enrolled in a pregnancy study.

The chain carries TRBV7-3 and TRBJ2-3; TRBD2 matches 7 bases. The CDR3 consists of 14 residues. V shed 2 bases, J shed 1 base, and the junction held 0 bases outside the gene matches. Looked up from germline, CDR1 is SGHTA and CDR2 is FQGTGA. CDR3 protein: CASSLGRGTDTQYF. In nucleotides, the CDR3 is TGTGCCAGCAGCTTAGGGAGGGGCACAGATACGCAGTATTTT.

The chain has TRBV2 and TRBJ2-4; D is possibly TRBD2 (6 bases). The CDR3 consists of 14 residues. Germline CDR1 SNHLY, CDR2 FYNNEI. V lost 4 bases and J lost 8, with 15 bases in between. The CDR3 loop is CASSGRAGRDIQYF. CDR3 DNA: TGTGCCAGCAGTGGGAGGGCAGGGAGAGACATTCAGTACTTC. Using reference TRBV2 and TRBJ2-4 for the parts outside the CDR3, the full variable domain is EPEVTQTPSHQVTQMGQEVILRCVPISNHLYFYWYRQILGQKVEFLVSFYNNEISEKSEIFDDQFSVERPDGSNFTLKIRSTKLEDSAMYFCASSGRAGRDIQYFGAGTRLSVL.

The gene calls are TRBV19 and TRBJ2-1; 10 bases agree with TRBD1. The CDR3 extends over 15 amino acids. J was trimmed by 3 bases and V by 6 bases; bases with no gene match: 5. Germline CDR1 reads LNHDA; CDR2 reads SQIVND (reference sequence). The CDR3 loop is CASSPTGGGYNEQFF. In nucleotides, the CDR3 is TGTGCCAGTAGCCCGACAGGGGGCGGCTACAATGAGCAGTTCTTC.

The chain has TRBV15 and TRBJ2-1; TRBD1 matches 7 bases. V shed 1 base, J shed 2 bases, and the junction held 2 bases outside the gene matches. Germline assignment: CDR1 LNHNV and CDR2 YYDKDF (reference sequence). This CDR3 is 15 amino acids long. The CDR3 DNA reads TGTGCCACCAGCAGAGGGCAGGGGGCCTACAATGAGCAGTTCTTC. Translating gives CATSRGQGAYNEQFF.

The chain couples TRBV6-5 to TRBJ1-2; D remains ambiguous. The CDR3 is 14 amino acids. Trimming removed 2 bases at V and 4 bases at J, with 11 bases between. Germline V lookup: CDR1 MNHEY, CDR2 SVGAGI. CDR3 nucleotides: TGTGCCAGCAGTTACACGTATGACATCTATGGCTACACCTTC. It encodes CASSYTYDIYGYTF.

The chain employs TRBV7-8 and TRBJ2-5; 10 bases are shared with TRBD2. CDR3 length: 16 residues. V lost 5 bases, J lost 0 bases, and 6 bases stayed unmatched. The germline CDR1 and CDR2 sequences are SGHVS and FQNEAQ. In DNA, the CDR3 is TGTGCCAGCAGCGAATGGGGACTAGCGCACCAAGAGACCCAGTACTTC. This translates into CASSEWGLAHQETQYF. The whole variable domain, remainder taken from reference TRBV7-8 and TRBJ2-5, is GAGVSQSPRYKVAKRGQDVALRCDPISGHVSLFWYQQALGQGPEFLTYFQNEAQLDKSGLPSDRFFAERPEGSVSTLKIQRTQQEDSAVYLCASSEWGLAHQETQYFGPGTRLLVL.

This chain connects TRBV7-2 to TRBJ1-1, with D uncertain. V shed 5 bases and J shed 1 base, with 5 bases lying between them. The CDR3 is 12 amino acids. CDR1 and CDR2 (germline): SGHTA, FQGNSA. DNA for the CDR3: TGTGCCAGCAGCATCAGGAACACTGAAGCTTTCTTT. Residues: CASSIRNTEAFF.

The chain has TRBV4-3 and TRBJ2-2, with a tentative D call TRBD2 (6 bases). The germline CDR1 and CDR2 sequences are LGHNA and YSLEER. V lost 0 bases, J lost 8 bases, and 16 bases lay in between. The CDR3 loop spans 16 amino acids. CDR3 amino acids: CASSQDGTPLLGELFF. The CDR3 DNA follows: TGCGCCAGCAGCCAAGATGGGACTCCTCTCCTGGGGGAGCTGTTTTTT.

The CDR3 DNA follows: TGTGCCAGCAGCTACGGGGGGCGGCCCTACGAGCAGTACTTC. Protein product: CASSYGGRPYEQYF. The chain couples TRBV11-1 to TRBJ2-7, with a weak D call TRBD2 (7 bases). The V gene's germline CDR1 is SGHAT and CDR2 FQDESV (reference sequence). CDR3 length: 14 amino acids. Trimming cost V 4 bases and J 2 bases, with 12 bases left between them.

The gene calls are TRBV6-1 and TRBJ1-1; D not resolved. V gave up 7 bases and J gave up 1 base, with 13 bases separating them. CDR3 size: 14 residues. The germline V gene encodes CDR1 MNHNS and CDR2 SASEGT. This CDR3 reads CASKYGRQNTEAFF. DNA of the CDR3: TGTGCCAGCAAATATGGCAGGCAGAACACTGAAGCTTTCTTT.